These 5 T cell receptor beta chains were sequenced from one sample in a study of vaccination and CD4 T cells after COVID-19. Treatment here: roughly nine-day PBMC culture with coronavirus spike peptide pools or control peptides (ViraFEST assay). Sequenced with the Oncomine TCR Beta short-read assay was DNA taken from cultured CD4+ T cells. TCRdb re-called the PCR reads with MiXCR, one entry per CDR3 protein. Of under 10,000 distinct CDR3 sequences listed, 20% to 25% are singletons. These receptors lack a known antigen. The sequences come from CD4+ T cells from blood, cultured in vitro, collected after SARS-CoV-2 vaccination. Receptors were obtained from a human donor who had recovered from COVID-19.

This chain links TRBV20-1 with TRBJ1-1; D might be TRBD1 (5 bases). This CDR3 contains 13 residues. Germline V gene data show CDR1 as DFQATT and CDR2 as SNEGSKA (reference sequence). Between the trimmed V and J ends, which lost 3 bases and 1 base, there was a span of 9 bases. The CDR3 sequence is CSASGTRNTEAFF. The CDR3 nucleotides are TGCAGTGCTAGCGGGACGCGGAACACTGAAGCTTTCTTT.

This clonotype was recorded a few times. The V and J genes are TRBV7-8 and TRBJ2-4; perhaps TRBD1 as D (6 bases). Germline values: CDR1 SGHVS, CDR2 FQNEAQ. Trimming took 6 bases from V and 6 from J, leaving 6 bases between them. This CDR3 contains 11 residues. In DNA form, the CDR3 reads TGTGCCAGCAGGGACAGAAACATTCAGTACTTC. Translation: CASRDRNIQYF. The full variable domain, in which reference TRBV7-8 and TRBJ2-4 provide the parts outside the CDR3, is GAGVSQSPRYKVAKRGQDVALRCDPISGHVSLFWYQQALGQGPEFLTYFQNEAQLDKSGLPSDRFFAERPEGSVSTLKIQRTQQEDSAVYLCASRDRNIQYFGAGTRLSVL.

V is TRBV6-5 and J is TRBJ2-6, with 8 bases lining up with TRBD1. CDR1 and CDR2 from the germline V gene are MNHEY and SVGAGI. V shed 2 bases, J shed 4 bases, and the junction held 13 bases outside the gene matches. The CDR3 length is 19 residues. The chain's CDR3 is CASSYMPDRVFIGANVLTF. In nucleotides, the CDR3 is TGTGCCAGCAGTTACATGCCGGACAGGGTCTTCATCGGGGCCAACGTCCTGACTTTC.

The gene calls are TRBV20-1 and TRBJ2-1; no clear D gene. The germline gives CDR1 DFQATT, CDR2 SNEGSKA (reference sequence). Trimming shortened V by 1 base and J by 0 bases, and 10 bases separated the two germline ends. CDR3 length: 15 residues. The DNA of the CDR3 is TGCAGTGCTAGAGTCGAGGCAAACTCCTACAATGAGCAGTTCTTC. Amino acids: CSARVEANSYNEQFF.

This clonotype showed up just a few times. V gene TRBV2 combines with J gene TRBJ1-6; the D gene is possibly TRBD1 (6 bases). CDR1 and CDR2 from the germline V gene are SNHLY and FYNNEI. The CDR3 consists of 16 residues. V was pared by 5 bases and J by 7 bases, with 18 bases between. In DNA, the CDR3 is TGTGCCAGCAGTATTACACAGGGATTGAGGAATTCACCCCTCCACTTT. This gives the protein CASSITQGLRNSPLHF.